These 9 T cell receptor beta chains came from one sample sequenced in a study of cytomegalovirus exposure and HLA in healthy donors. Some clones are missing from TCRdb's copy, which holds only in-frame ones; the method was immunoSEQ multiplex PCR. The sample consists of roughly 130,000 clones, around nine tenths of them appearing once. The sequencing input was PBMCs. The receptors come from a man in his thirties or forties in good health and CMV-seronegative.

V and J are TRBV2 and TRBJ2-1; the match to TRBD2 covers 8 bases. With V trimmed by 5 bases and J by 3 bases, 9 bases remained unmatched. Germline V lookup: CDR1 SNHLY, CDR2 FYNNEI. There are 16 residues in the CDR3. The CDR3 DNA follows: TGTGCCAGCAGTAAGAGTGCGGGACTAGACTACAATGAGCAGTTCTTC. It encodes CASSKSAGLDYNEQFF.

This chain links TRBV18 with TRBJ2-1; 12 bases fit TRBD2. V dropped 1 base and J dropped 5; count of bases not matched to a gene: 9. CDR1 is KGHSH and CDR2 is LQKENI in the germline V gene. The CDR3 extends over 18 amino acids. For the CDR3, the DNA is TGTGCCAGCTCACCACTTATCGGACTAGCGGGACAAAACAATGAGCAGTTCTTC. Encoded protein: CASSPLIGLAGQNNEQFF.

In its sample, this clone was seen once. V is TRBV5-6 and J is TRBJ1-4; D ambiguous. V dropped 1 base and J dropped 5 bases, with 9 bases sitting between them. CDR3 length: 14 amino acids. Per the germline V gene, CDR1 is SGHDT and CDR2 is YYEEEE. The CDR3 protein is CASSLLLFNEKLFF. The CDR3 DNA sequence: TGTGCCAGCAGCTTGCTATTATTCAATGAAAAACTGTTTTTT.

The chain has TRBV19 and TRBJ2-1, with D perhaps TRBD2 (6 bases). Per the germline V gene, CDR1 is LNHDA and CDR2 is SQIVND (reference sequence). This CDR3 contains 15 residues. The V gene lost 6 bases and the J gene lost 3 bases, with 15 bases spanning the gap. In DNA form, the CDR3 reads TGTGCCAGTAGGGCCTCCGGGACTCTCTACAATGAGCAGTTCTTC. Translation: CASRASGTLYNEQFF.

The chain is built from TRBV27 and TRBJ2-1, with 7 nucleotides matching TRBD1. V dropped 4 bases and J dropped 6; count of bases not matched to a gene: 3. The germline gives CDR1 MNHEY, CDR2 SMNVEV (reference sequence). The CDR3 length is 13 residues. CDR3: CASSSTGSNEQFF. The CDR3 DNA is TGTGCCAGCAGTTCGACAGGGTCCAATGAGCAGTTCTTC.

This sequence joins TRBV19 and TRBJ2-7; 13 nucleotides line up with TRBD2. This CDR3 has 15 amino acids. Germline CDR1 LNHDA, CDR2 SQIVND (reference sequence). The V segment lost 5 bases and the J segment 4 bases; nucleotides outside the gene matches: 5. Written as DNA, the CDR3 is TGTGCCAGTAGTGCGGGACTAGCGGGGATATACGAGCAGTACTTC. This encodes CASSAGLAGIYEQYF.

The rearrangement uses TRBV1 and TRBJ2-3; the D call TRBD2 from the table was never checked on the DNA. TRBV1 is classified as a pseudogene. CDR3 length: 17 residues. The chain's CDR3 is CTSSQDLAAVPPDTQYF. The CDR3 DNA reads TGCACCAGCAGCCAAGATTTGGCCGCGGTCCCCCCAGATACGCAGTATTTT.

This chain uses TRBV10-2 with TRBJ2-7, with D possibly TRBD2 on 5 matching bases. Trimming took 5 bases from V and 1 from J, leaving 12 bases between them. This CDR3 region has 14 residues. Looked up from germline, CDR1 is WSHSY and CDR2 is SAAADI. This CDR3 is CASSLSDLSYEQYF. CDR3 in DNA: TGCGCCAGCAGTCTTAGCGACCTGTCCTACGAGCAGTACTTC.

V usage is TRBV30 and J usage is TRBJ2-5; D remains unclear. V lost 5 bases and J lost 3, with 7 bases in between. Germline assignment: CDR1 GTSNPN and CDR2 SVGIG (reference sequence). This CDR3 has 11 amino acids. The CDR3 here is CAWSPEETQYF. The CDR3, as DNA: TGTGCCTGGTCCCCTGAAGAGACCCAGTACTTC.